Following are 10 T cell receptor beta chains from one sample sequenced in a study of cytomegalovirus exposure and HLA in healthy donors. Using immunoSEQ multiplex PCR, the repertoire was profiled, and TCRdb retains in-frame clones only, with some absent. In the table there are about 160,000 clones, roughly 89% of which are singletons. Sequences were obtained from PBMCs. Source of these receptors: a woman aged 18-35 years in good health and CMV-seropositive.

The gene calls are TRBV28 and TRBJ1-2; D remains ambiguous. V shed 10 bases and J shed 10 bases, with 19 bases lying between them. From germline, CDR1 is MDHEN and CDR2 SYDVKM. This CDR3 comprises 12 residues. The chain's CDR3 is CAISKTDSDYTF. The CDR3 nucleotides are TGTGCCATCTCAAAGACGGACTCCGACTACACCTTC.

J is TRBJ1-2 and V is TRBV14; maybe TRBD1 (6 bases). This CDR3 is built from 13 residues. Germline V lookup: CDR1 SGHDN, CDR2 FVKESK. Trimming removed 2 bases at V and 4 bases at J, with 8 bases between. CDR3 nucleotide sequence: TGTGCCAGCAGCCAATTGGACAGCTATGGCTACACCTTC. This gives the protein CASSQLDSYGYTF. The full variable domain, completed using reference TRBV14 and TRBJ1-2, is EAGVTQFPSHSVIEKGQTVTLRCDPISGHDNLYWYRRVMGKEIKFLLHFVKESKQDESGMPNNRFLAERTGGTYSTLKVQPAELEDSGVYFCASSQLDSYGYTFGSGTRLTVV.

The chain recombines TRBV7-2 with TRBJ2-3, with TRBD1 identical over 7 bases. This CDR3 region has 14 residues. The germline CDR1 and CDR2 sequences are SGHTA and FQGNSA. Trimming took 1 base from V and 5 from J; bases not matched to a gene: 3. CDR3 sequence: CASSLGTGKDTQYF. The CDR3 region has the DNA TGTGCCAGCAGCTTAGGGACAGGCAAAGATACGCAGTATTTT.

The chain recombines TRBV7-3 with TRBJ2-1, with D perhaps TRBD2 (5 bases). The germline V gene encodes CDR1 SGHTA and CDR2 FQGTGA. V lost 5 bases and J lost 5, with 16 bases in between. The CDR3 length is 15 residues. The CDR3 protein is CASSLTNPIHNEQFF. In nucleotides, the CDR3 is TGTGCCAGCAGCCTGACTAATCCAATCCACAATGAGCAGTTCTTC.

This chain links TRBV7-9 with TRBJ2-7, with a tentative D call TRBD2 (6 bases). Trimming removed 0 bases at V and 7 bases at J, with 13 bases between. This CDR3 has 14 residues. Germline V CDR1 and CDR2: SEHNR, FQNEAQ (reference sequence). CDR3 nucleotides: TGTGCCAGCAGCTTAGCGTTTAGTGGGGGGGAGCAGTACTTC. Translating gives CASSLAFSGGEQYF.

The gene calls are TRBV9 and TRBJ2-5, with 10 positions matching TRBD2. V lost 3 bases, J lost 4 bases, and 3 bases stayed unmatched. The germline V gene has CDR1 SGDLS and CDR2 YYNGEE. The CDR3 runs 14 residues. CDR3 sequence: CASSETSGLETQYF. For the CDR3, the DNA is TGTGCCAGCAGCGAGACTAGCGGGCTAGAGACCCAGTACTTC.

The V and J genes are TRBV6-5 and TRBJ2-7, with D possibly being TRBD2 (5 bases). Germline loops: CDR1 MNHEY, CDR2 SVGAGI. The length of the CDR3 is 11 residues. Trimming took 6 bases from V and 11 from J, leaving 14 bases between them. CDR3 nucleotides: TGTGCCAGCAGCCTCTGGGGAGAGGAGTACTTC. Translation gives CASSLWGEEYF.

This chain uses TRBV7-9 with TRBJ2-7; possibly TRBD1 for D (6 bases). CDR1 is SEHNR, CDR2 FQNEAQ, per germline (reference sequence). This CDR3 is built from 12 residues. V lost 5 bases to trimming and J lost 4 bases, with 9 bases between them. The CDR3 coding sequence is TGTGCCAGCAGCGTGGGGGCATACGAGCAGTACTTC. It translates to CASSVGAYEQYF.

V and J are TRBV9 and TRBJ2-1; 8 bases agree with TRBD2. Trimming removed 4 bases from V and 5 bases from J; junction bases left unmatched: 14. The CDR3 is made up of 17 amino acids. Germline loops: CDR1 SGDLS, CDR2 YYNGEE. CDR3 in DNA: TGTGCCAGCAGCCCTGTCGGGGGTAGCGGGACCCACAATGAGCAGTTCTTC. The encoded protein is CASSPVGGSGTHNEQFF.

The V gene is TRBV18, the J gene TRBJ1-1; D possibly corresponds to TRBD1 (5 bases). The CDR3 covers 12 residues. Germline V gene lookup returns CDR1 KGHSH and CDR2 LQKENI. V dropped 5 bases and J dropped 7 bases, with 11 bases sitting between them. The CDR3 is CASSTDNYEAFF. CDR3 DNA sequence: TGTGCCAGCTCAACGGACAATTATGAAGCTTTCTTT.